This T cell receptor beta chain is drawn from a study of shared clonotypes between healthy human individuals. Study-wide results and caveats: Sorted-subset samples were not fully sequenced, rarefaction indicated.

Each sorted subset replicate got 200 ng genomic DNA, around 29,000 genomes. Measured with immunoSEQ multiplex PCR; TCRdb has only the in-frame clones, and not every one. The repertoire holds about 2.3 million clones, with approximately 93% as singletons. In the case of this clone: Antigen specificity is unknown.

None of the donors, who were healthy HIV-negative adults, had recently had acute infections or vaccinations. The CDR3 runs 14 residues. Germline CDR1 and CDR2: MDHEN and SYDVKM. Between the trimmed V and J ends, which lost 6 bases and 3 bases, there was a span of 11 bases. Sequencing used naive CD4+ T cells from PBMCs. The subset is: CD45RA+ positively selected. The gene calls are TRBV28 and TRBJ2-2; D perhaps matches TRBD1 (6 bases). The receptor comes from a man between 18 and 35 years old in good health. Some clones in this sample may be carry-over from other donors' samples. The chain's CDR3 is CASRLHRDTGELFF. In DNA form, the CDR3 reads TGTGCCAGCAGACTTCACAGGGACACCGGGGAGCTGTTTTTT. Full variable domain (missing parts from reference TRBV28 and TRBJ2-2): DVKVTQSSRYLVKRTGEKVFLECVQDMDHENMFWYRQDPGLGLRLIYFSYDVKMKEKGDIPEGYSVSREKKERFSLILESASTNQTSMYLCASRLHRDTGELFFGEGSRLTVL.